Below, 24 T cell receptor beta chains from the same sample are listed, as sequenced in a study of identifying expanded T cells in peripheral blood. Only in-frame clones appear in the TCRdb table, and some are missing; sequencing was by immunoSEQ multiplex PCR. The repertoire consists of around 78,000 clones, with 80% to 90% occurring once and the leading ten covering about 17%. The sequencing sample was made of blood. The source of these receptors is a person aged 18 to 69 in good health.

J is TRBJ2-3 and V is TRBV14; 10 nucleotides match TRBD2. The CDR3 totals 14 residues. J lost 2 bases, V lost 9 bases, and 5 bases had no gene match. Germline lookup yields CDR1 SGHDN and CDR2 FVKESK. CDR3 region: CASSLAGATDTQYF. CDR3 bases: TGTGCCAGTTCCCTAGCGGGAGCCACAGATACGCAGTATTTT.

The chain couples TRBV28 to TRBJ1-2, with TRBD1 matching 9 bases. V dropped 4 bases and J dropped 7; count of bases not matched to a gene: 1. The CDR3 length is 12 residues. Germline V gene sequence: CDR1 MDHEN, CDR2 SYDVKM. The CDR3 here is CASSWDRAGYTF. The CDR3 DNA reads TGTGCCAGCAGTTGGGACAGGGCTGGCTACACCTTC.

V gene TRBV6-6 combines with J gene TRBJ1-1; no firm D call. Germline CDR1 MNHNY, CDR2 SVGAGI (reference sequence). CDR3 size: 10 residues. Trimming took off 7 bases at V and 3 bases at J, with 3 bases between the two ends. This chain's CDR3 is CASTYTEAFF. CDR3 DNA sequence: TGTGCCAGCACATACACTGAAGCTTTCTTT.

This clone was seen only once. The chain combines TRBV7-3 with TRBJ2-1, with D tentatively TRBD2 (6 bases). The CDR3 is made up of 14 amino acids. The V end was cut by 3 bases, the J end by 3 bases, with 9 bases between. CDR1 SGHTA and CDR2 FQGTGA come from the germline V gene. Here the CDR3 reads CASSFLGGYNEQFF. The CDR3 bases are TGTGCCAGCAGCTTCCTCGGGGGCTACAATGAGCAGTTCTTC.

The chain links TRBV15 to TRBJ1-4; weak D call: TRBD1 (5 bases). V was trimmed by 0 bases and J by 8 bases, leaving 13 bases between them. Germline V gene sequence: CDR1 LNHNV, CDR2 YYDKDF (reference sequence). This CDR3 region has 15 residues. The chain's CDR3 is CATSRETGEGEKLFF. The CDR3 DNA sequence: TGTGCCACCAGCAGAGAAACGGGGGAGGGCGAAAAACTGTTTTTT.

J is TRBJ1-4 and V is TRBV2; perhaps TRBD1 as D (5 bases). Germline-derived CDR1 and CDR2 are SNHLY and FYNNEI. The CDR3 spans 14 residues. Trimming took off 4 bases at V and 5 bases at J, with 11 bases between the two ends. The CDR3 region is CASSGGIQNEKLFF. In DNA form, the CDR3 reads TGTGCCAGCAGTGGGGGGATCCAGAATGAAAAACTGTTTTTT.

V and J are TRBV18 and TRBJ2-1; 10 nucleotides match TRBD1. CDR1 is KGHSH, CDR2 LQKENI, per germline. V was pared by 0 bases and J by 12 bases, with 11 bases of the junction left unmatched. The CDR3 extends over 16 amino acids. The CDR3 loop is CASSPPGQGGFGGQFF. In DNA form, the CDR3 reads TGTGCCAGCTCACCACCCGGACAGGGGGGCTTTGGTGGGCAGTTCTTC. Using reference TRBV18 and TRBJ2-1 for the parts outside the CDR3, the full variable domain is NAGVMQNPRHLVRRRGQEARLRCSPMKGHSHVYWYRQLPEEGLKFMVYLQKENIIDESGMPKERFSAEFPKEGPSILRIQQVVRGDSAAYFCASSPPGQGGFGGQFFGPGTRLTVL.

The gene calls are TRBV7-9 and TRBJ2-2, with 9 bases lining up with TRBD1. The CDR3 loop spans 15 amino acids. V was pared by 5 bases and J by 4 bases, with 5 bases of the junction left unmatched. Germline V gives CDR1 SEHNR, CDR2 FQNEAQ (reference sequence). The CDR3: CASSTDRGPTGELFF. CDR3 coding DNA: TGTGCCAGCAGCACGGACAGGGGACCCACCGGGGAGCTGTTTTTT.

This chain connects TRBV10-3 to TRBJ1-3; 7 positions match TRBD1. V dropped 0 bases and J dropped 3; count of bases not matched to a gene: 8. The CDR3 runs to 17 residues. CDR1 and CDR2 from the germline V gene are ENHRY and SYGVKD. The CDR3, as DNA: TGTGCCATCAGTGAGTCAAGGACAGGACCCTTTGGAAACACCATATATTTT. Amino acids: CAISESRTGPFGNTIYF.

The V and J genes are TRBV9 and TRBJ1-4, with a possible D match to TRBD1 (6 bases). The V gene's germline CDR1 is SGDLS and CDR2 YYNGEE. This CDR3 has 15 residues. V was pared by 0 bases and J by 3 bases, with 9 bases between. In DNA, the CDR3 is TGTGCCAGCAGCGTAGAGGGGGGAGCTAATGAAAAACTGTTTTTT. Protein: CASSVEGGANEKLFF. The variable domain in full, completed from reference TRBV9 and TRBJ1-4, reads DSGVTQTPKHLITATGQRVTLRCSPRSGDLSVYWYQQSLDQGLQFLIQYYNGEERAKGNILERFSAQQFPDLHSELNLSSLELGDSALYFCASSVEGGANEKLFFGSGTQLSVL.

The chain carries TRBV6-5 and TRBJ2-7; possible D gene TRBD1, 6 bases. This CDR3 has 14 residues. With 6 bases removed from V and 0 bases from J, the gap between germline ends came to 12 bases. Germline V gene data show CDR1 as MNHEY and CDR2 as SVGAGI. The CDR3 loop is CASSYAGVSYEQYF. The CDR3 coding sequence is TGTGCCAGCAGCTACGCAGGGGTCTCCTACGAGCAGTACTTC.

The chain carries TRBV7-2 and TRBJ2-2, with 13 nucleotides matching TRBD2. Germline lookup yields CDR1 SGHTA and CDR2 FQGNSA. This CDR3 spans 19 amino acids. Trimming at V came to 3 bases and at J to 3 bases, leaving 10 bases not matched to a gene. The CDR3 region is CASSFPPGLAGIDTGELFF. DNA of the CDR3: TGTGCCAGCAGCTTCCCACCGGGACTAGCGGGAATTGACACCGGGGAGCTGTTTTTT.

This rearrangement joins TRBV5-1 to TRBJ2-7; D is unclear. Germline V gene lookup returns CDR1 SGHRS and CDR2 YFSETQ. V was clipped by 0 bases and J by 1 base, with 8 bases between them. The CDR3 totals 14 residues. This CDR3 reads CASSLEGMSYEQYF. The DNA for the CDR3 is TGCGCCAGCAGCTTGGAAGGGATGTCCTACGAGCAGTACTTC.

This chain links TRBV5-1 with TRBJ2-7; TRBD1 matches 9 bases. The CDR3 runs 15 residues. Germline values: CDR1 SGHRS, CDR2 YFSETQ. The J segment lost 2 bases and the V segment lost 4 bases, leaving 7 bases of the junction unmatched. The CDR3 here is CASSPWTGETYEQYF. The CDR3 bases are TGCGCCAGCAGCCCATGGACAGGGGAGACCTACGAGCAGTACTTC.

The chain joins TRBV5-1 to TRBJ2-1; TRBD2 aligns across 12 bases. CDR1 is SGHRS and CDR2 is YFSETQ in the germline V gene. V shed 4 bases and J 5 bases; nucleotides not matched to a gene: 7. CDR3 size: 16 residues. Written as DNA, the CDR3 is TGCGCCAGCAGCGATCCTAGCGGGAGGGCAGACAATGAGCAGTTCTTC. Translation: CASSDPSGRADNEQFF.

The rearrangement joins TRBV29-1 to TRBJ2-7, with TRBD1 matching 10 bases. The CDR3 loop spans 13 amino acids. The germline V gene has CDR1 SQVTM and CDR2 ANQGSEA. Trimming cost V 2 bases and J 6 bases; bases outside gene matches: 4. In DNA form, the CDR3 reads TGCAGCGTTGAAAGGACAGGGGGTTCCGAGCAGTACTTC. Amino acid sequence: CSVERTGGSEQYF.

The chain carries TRBV28 and TRBJ1-1, with 7 bases aligning to TRBD1. This CDR3 is 14 amino acids long. The germline V gene encodes CDR1 MDHEN and CDR2 SYDVKM. The J segment lost 1 base and the V segment lost 5 bases, leaving 4 bases of the junction unmatched. CDR3 DNA sequence: TGTGCCAGCAGTAAATGGGACAGGAACACTGAAGCTTTCTTT. It is translated as CASSKWDRNTEAFF. Full variable domain (remainder filled in from reference TRBV28 and TRBJ1-1): DVKVTQSSRYLVKRTGEKVFLECVQDMDHENMFWYRQDPGLGLRLIYFSYDVKMKEKGDIPEGYSVSREKKERFSLILESASTNQTSMYLCASSKWDRNTEAFFGQGTRLTVV.

J is TRBJ1-1 and V is TRBV20-1, with D unresolved. This CDR3 region has 11 residues. V was cut by 2 bases and J by 8 bases, with 9 bases left in between. Germline loops: CDR1 DFQATT, CDR2 SNEGSKA (reference sequence). The CDR3 region has the DNA TGCAGTGCTAGATCGGGTGGCGAAGCTTTCTTT. This codes for CSARSGGEAFF.

This sequence joins TRBV5-8 and TRBJ2-1, with 7 bases that match TRBD2. Unmatched junction bases numbered 0, after V lost 0 bases and J lost 0 bases. This CDR3 is built from 15 residues. CDR1 SGHTS and CDR2 YDEGEE come from the germline V gene. The CDR3 DNA is TGTGCCAGCAGCTTGGCTAGCGGCTCCTACAATGAGCAGTTCTTC. This encodes CASSLASGSYNEQFF.

The chain has TRBV7-3 and TRBJ2-1; 8 bases match TRBD2. In germline, CDR1 is SGHTA, CDR2 FQGTGA. The CDR3 runs 13 residues. J was trimmed by 7 bases and V by 9 bases; bases with no gene match: 8. The CDR3 reads CASASGGFNEQFF. DNA for the CDR3: TGTGCCAGTGCGTCGGGAGGGTTTAATGAGCAGTTCTTC.

The chain recombines TRBV19 with TRBJ1-1; 7 nucleotides match TRBD1. The trim removed 5 bases at V and 5 bases at J, leaving 14 bases unmatched. This CDR3 contains 16 residues. Germline CDR1 and CDR2: LNHDA and SQIVND (reference sequence). CDR3 in amino acids: CASSPRMNRGLTEAFF. The CDR3 DNA is TGTGCCAGTAGTCCCCGTATGAACAGGGGTCTTACTGAAGCTTTCTTT.

This sequence joins TRBV28 and TRBJ1-3; the match to TRBD1 covers 9 bases. V was pared by 6 bases and J by 0 bases, with 6 bases of the junction left unmatched. This CDR3 has 16 residues. Germline loops: CDR1 MDHEN, CDR2 SYDVKM. The CDR3 DNA sequence: TGTGCCAGCAGCCGGGACAGGGTTAGCTCTGGAAACACCATATATTTT. Translating it yields CASSRDRVSSGNTIYF.

V is TRBV19 and J is TRBJ2-1; maybe TRBD2 (5 bases). The germline V and J ends were trimmed by 3 bases and 7 bases, with 16 bases remaining between them. The CDR3 totals 15 residues. In germline, CDR1 is LNHDA, CDR2 SQIVND (reference sequence). CDR3 residues: CASSIMAGWGNEQFF. Here the CDR3 DNA reads TGTGCCAGTAGTATTATGGCGGGTTGGGGTAATGAGCAGTTCTTC.

The chain has TRBV28 and TRBJ2-7, with a tentative D call TRBD1 (5 bases). Germline V gene data show CDR1 as MDHEN and CDR2 as SYDVKM. This CDR3 is built from 13 residues. Deletions cut 7 bases from V and 2 bases from J, with 12 bases between. In DNA, the CDR3 is TGTGCCAGCACCCCCAGCAGGGCCTACGAGCAGTACTTC. Translating it yields CASTPSRAYEQYF.